This passage covers 27 T cell receptor beta chains from one sample sequenced in a study of T-cell memory formation after mild COVID-19. MiXCR was run by TCRdb on the 5' RACE reads, yielding one entry per CDR3 protein. Of approximately 180,000 distinct CDR3 sequences listed, 15% to 20% are singletons. Sequenced input: PBMCs or a T cell subset sorted from them (not recorded which). The origin of the receptors is an adult woman who had mild COVID-19 (a few samples of this study predate the infection). Cell type and time point are not known.

The chain carries TRBV6-1 and TRBJ1-1; no clear D gene. The CDR3 loop spans 14 amino acids. Germline-derived CDR1 and CDR2 are MNHNS and SASEGT. Trimming pared 8 bases from V and 1 base from J, leaving 14 bases between. CDR3 coding DNA: TGTGCCAGCTCTCAGACGGGTCCGAACACTGAAGCTTTCTTT. Translated, it gives CASSQTGPNTEAFF.

This clonotype has more than one count but fewer than ten. CDR3 sequence reads: CASSLGGGNGANVLTF. Here the CDR3 DNA reads TGTGCCAGCAGCTTAGGGGGAGGTAACGGGGCCAACGTCCTGACTTTC. The chain employs TRBV7-2 and TRBJ2-6, with a tentative D call TRBD2 (6 bases). Trimming cost V 1 base and J 4 bases, with 11 bases left between them. This CDR3 has 16 amino acids. CDR1 is SGHTA and CDR2 is FQGNSA in the germline V gene.

This chain links TRBV23-1 with TRBJ2-1, with TRBD2 matching 13 bases. TRBV23-1 is assigned to the ORF class and has an uncertain function. V shed 3 bases and J 14 bases; nucleotides not matched to a gene: 7. This CDR3 comprises 14 residues. CDR3 in amino acids: CASSHPTSGREEFF. The DNA for the CDR3 is TGCGCCAGCAGTCATCCTACTAGCGGGAGGGAGGAGTTCTTC.

V gene TRBV5-1 combines with J gene TRBJ1-6; perhaps TRBD1 as D (6 bases). CDR1 is SGHRS and CDR2 is YFSETQ in the germline V gene. CDR3 length: 14 residues. V shed 0 bases and J shed 7 bases, with 8 bases lying between them. The CDR3 is CASSLGQVNSPLHF. The DNA for the CDR3 is TGCGCCAGCAGCTTGGGACAGGTGAATTCACCCCTCCACTTT.

The chain recombines TRBV5-1 with TRBJ2-3; the D is unclear. Trimming cost V 1 base and J 3 bases, with 12 bases left between them. Germline V gene lookup returns CDR1 SGHRS and CDR2 YFSETQ. This CDR3 has 15 residues. CDR3 nucleotide sequence: TGCGCCAGCAGCTTGAGCGTCCCGCGGACAGATACGCAGTATTTT. Translation gives CASSLSVPRTDTQYF.

This clonotype was seen many times. The chain combines TRBV24-1 with TRBJ2-3; 11 bases map to TRBD2. CDR1 and CDR2 from the germline V gene are KGHDR and SFDVKD. CDR3 length: 19 amino acids. The ends lost 5 bases at V and 1 base at J; junction bases unmatched: 13. CDR3 amino acids: CATSGTGTSGPVRTDTQYF. The CDR3 DNA sequence: TGTGCCACCAGTGGTACCGGGACTAGCGGCCCCGTGCGCACAGATACGCAGTATTTT.

The V and J genes are TRBV7-9 and TRBJ2-7; D might be TRBD1 or TRBD2, each matching 5 bases. The CDR3 has 15 residues. Trimming pared 5 bases from V and 2 bases from J, leaving 16 bases between. The V gene's germline CDR1 is SEHNR and CDR2 FQNEAQ (reference sequence). The CDR3: CASSRTRDGAYEQYF. The CDR3 DNA reads TGTGCCAGCAGCCGTACCCGGGACGGGGCCTACGAGCAGTACTTC.

The V call is TRBV20-1, the J call TRBJ1-2, with TRBD1 matching 8 bases. Germline-derived CDR1 and CDR2 are DFQATT and SNEGSKA (reference sequence). Trimming took 7 bases from V and 6 from J; bases not matched to a gene: 16. The CDR3 extends over 15 amino acids. The CDR3 region has the DNA TGCAGTGGCTACGGGCTGCTCGGGACAGGAAATGGCTACACCTTC. It translates to CSGYGLLGTGNGYTF.

V and J are TRBV7-2 and TRBJ2-7; D uncertain. The CDR3 covers 12 residues. V lost 4 bases, J lost 3 bases, and 7 bases lay in between. Germline lookup yields CDR1 SGHTA and CDR2 FQGNSA. The CDR3 DNA reads as TGTGCCAGCAGCTCCCGACACTACGAGCAGTACTTC. This translates into CASSSRHYEQYF. Full variable domain (rest looked up from reference TRBV7-2 and TRBJ2-7): GAGVSQSPSNKVTEKGKDVELRCDPISGHTALYWYRQSLGQGLEFLIYFQGNSAPDKSGLPSDRFSAERTGGSVSTLTIQRTQQEDSAVYLCASSSRHYEQYFGPGTRLTVT.

V gene TRBV7-9 combines with J gene TRBJ1-2; 8 nucleotides align to TRBD1. This CDR3 comprises 14 residues. Per the germline V gene, CDR1 is SEHNR and CDR2 is FQNEAQ (reference sequence). Trimming took 2 bases from V and 6 from J; bases not matched to a gene: 5. CDR3 in amino acids: CASSLQGARNGYTF. The CDR3 DNA reads TGTGCCAGCAGCTTACAGGGGGCGCGTAATGGCTACACCTTC.

This chain joins TRBV29-1 and TRBJ2-7; possible D gene TRBD2, 5 bases. The CDR3 has 12 amino acids. Germline V lookup: CDR1 SQVTM, CDR2 ANQGSEA. The germline V and J ends were trimmed by 7 bases and 1 base, with 11 bases remaining between them. CDR3 in DNA: TGCAGCGCTAAGACGGGATCCTACGAGCAGTACTTC. It encodes CSAKTGSYEQYF.

The chain employs TRBV7-2 and TRBJ2-7; 8 bases are a match to TRBD2. Germline assignment: CDR1 SGHTA and CDR2 FQGNSA. V lost 5 bases to trimming and J lost 5 bases; unmatched junction nucleotides: 11. This CDR3 spans 15 amino acids. The CDR3 coding sequence is TGTGCCAGCAGCATGGTACTAGCGGCCGCCCACGAGCAGTACTTC. Residues: CASSMVLAAAHEQYF. Filled out from reference TRBV7-2 and TRBJ2-7, the complete variable domain reads GAGVSQSPSNKVTEKGKDVELRCDPISGHTALYWYRQSLGQGLEFLIYFQGNSAPDKSGLPSDRFSAERTGGSVSTLTIQRTQQEDSAVYLCASSMVLAAAHEQYFGPGTRLTVT.

This clonotype turned up a few times. The chain couples TRBV12-3 or TRBV12-4 to TRBJ2-1; 9 bases are shared with TRBD1. V shed 5 bases and J 4 bases; nucleotides not matched to a gene: 12. CDR3 length: 17 amino acids. The CDR3 spells CASSPPRGGQGYNEQFF. Written as DNA, the CDR3 is TGTGCCAGCAGTCCCCCTAGGGGGGGACAGGGTTACAATGAGCAGTTCTTC.

This clonotype was detected only a few times. The CDR3 DNA follows: TGCGCCAGCAGCTCTCCCGGGACTCCCGCCGATACGCAGTATTTT. This gives the protein CASSSPGTPADTQYF. The V call is TRBV5-1, the J call TRBJ2-3; maybe TRBD2 (6 bases). Trimming stripped 3 bases from V and 6 bases from J, with 17 bases between. The CDR3 is made up of 15 amino acids. Germline loops: CDR1 SGHRS, CDR2 YFSETQ.

This clonotype was seen a handful of times. This chain uses TRBV9 with TRBJ2-5; tentatively, D is TRBD2 (5 bases). CDR3 length: 13 residues. V dropped 0 bases and J dropped 5 bases, with 8 bases sitting between them. Germline V gene data show CDR1 as SGDLS and CDR2 as YYNGEE. CDR3: CASSVAPGETQYF. CDR3 coding DNA: TGTGCCAGCAGCGTAGCCCCGGGGGAGACCCAGTACTTC. The variable domain in full, completed from reference TRBV9 and TRBJ2-5, reads DSGVTQTPKHLITATGQRVTLRCSPRSGDLSVYWYQQSLDQGLQFLIQYYNGEERAKGNILERFSAQQFPDLHSELNLSSLELGDSALYFCASSVAPGETQYFGPGTRLLVL.

This clonotype was seen at least ten times. The V and J genes are TRBV7-7 and TRBJ2-3; D is ambiguous. Germline V gene data show CDR1 as SSHAT and CDR2 as FNYEAQ (reference sequence). The CDR3 extends over 15 amino acids. Between the trimmed V and J ends, which lost 1 base and 3 bases, there was a span of 11 bases. The CDR3 is CASSLGFGRTDTQYF. CDR3 DNA: TGTGCCAGCAGCTTAGGTTTCGGCAGAACAGATACGCAGTATTTT.

The J gene is TRBJ1-2, the V gene TRBV12-3 or TRBV12-4, with TRBD1 matching 8 bases. With 5 bases clipped from V and 2 bases from J, the junction kept 7 bases outside the gene matches. This CDR3 contains 15 residues. The CDR3 spells CASSHDRGGNYGYTF. The CDR3, as DNA: TGTGCCAGCAGTCATGACAGGGGCGGGAACTATGGCTACACCTTC.

This chain links TRBV5-1 with TRBJ1-1; D gene unclear. Germline CDR1 and CDR2: SGHRS and YFSETQ. The CDR3 contains 15 residues. Trimming stripped 0 bases from V and 0 bases from J, with 9 bases between. CDR3 amino acids: CASSLAQPMNTEAFF. In DNA form, the CDR3 reads TGCGCCAGCAGCTTGGCACAGCCCATGAACACTGAAGCTTTCTTT.

The table lists this clonotype with a few counts. J is TRBJ2-2 and V is TRBV18; maybe TRBD1 (6 bases). Germline V gene sequence: CDR1 KGHSH, CDR2 LQKENI. V lost 3 bases to trimming and J lost 1 base, with 9 bases between them. There are 15 residues in the CDR3. The CDR3 DNA reads TGTGCCAGCTCACCGTTGGGACAGAACACCGGGGAGCTGTTTTTT. It is translated as CASSPLGQNTGELFF.

This clonotype was observed a handful of times. The J gene is TRBJ2-7, the V gene TRBV5-1, with D perhaps matching TRBD2 (6 bases). V gave up 3 bases and J gave up 1 base, with 8 bases separating them. Germline CDR1 is SGHRS and CDR2 is YFSETQ. This CDR3 comprises 13 residues. The CDR3 reads CASSWRGSYEQYF. The DNA of the CDR3 is TGCGCCAGCAGCTGGCGGGGTTCCTACGAGCAGTACTTC.

This chain uses TRBV20-1 with TRBJ2-7, with 10 bases lining up with TRBD1. The V gene's germline CDR1 is DFQATT and CDR2 SNEGSKA (reference sequence). The CDR3 has 14 residues. Trimming took 2 bases from V and 4 from J; bases not matched to a gene: 5. The CDR3 DNA is TGCAGTGCTAGAAGGGGACAGGGGTTTTACGAGCAGTACTTC. Translation: CSARRGQGFYEQYF.

This clonotype was observed a handful of times. The CDR3 nucleotides read TGTGCCAGCAGCCTCAGGGCTGGGACCACTGAAGCTTTCTTT. Protein sequence: CASSLRAGTTEAFF. The chain joins TRBV12-3 or TRBV12-4 to TRBJ1-1; possibly TRBD1 for D (5 bases). The CDR3 is 14 residues long. The germline V and J ends were trimmed by 6 bases and 4 bases, with 15 bases remaining between them.

This sequence joins TRBV12-3 or TRBV12-4 and TRBJ1-5; perhaps TRBD1 as D (5 bases). The CDR3 is 14 amino acids. V was trimmed by 1 base and J by 6 bases, leaving 10 bases between them. The CDR3 DNA follows: TGTGCCAGCAGTTTAGTCGCAGGGCGTCAGCCCCAGCATTTT. Protein sequence: CASSLVAGRQPQHF.

In regard to this clonotype: The junction does not match germline at one end; this may be a read error. The gene calls are TRBV5-1 and TRBJ1-1; possibly TRBD1 for D (6 bases). The CDR3 has 16 residues. The germline V gene encodes CDR1 SGHRS and CDR2 YFSETQ. Written as DNA, the CDR3 is TGCGCCAGCAGATTGGGGGCGGGTAGCCAGAACACTGAAGCTTTCTTT. It codes for CASRLGAGSQNTEAFF.

This clonotype was observed a few times. The gene calls are TRBV4-3 and TRBJ2-3, with 7 bases matching TRBD2. Trimming took 0 bases from V and 2 from J; bases not matched to a gene: 5. CDR1 and CDR2 (germline): LGHNA, YSLEER. The CDR3 covers 16 residues. The CDR3 nucleotides are TGCGCCAGCAGCCAAGATCGAGCGGGAAACACAGATACGCAGTATTTT. This encodes CASSQDRAGNTDTQYF.

This clonotype was picked up a small number of times. V is TRBV29-1 and J is TRBJ1-3; 7 bases are shared with TRBD1. The CDR3 spans 15 residues. V shed 6 bases, J shed 3 bases, and the junction held 11 bases outside the gene matches. The germline V gene encodes CDR1 SQVTM and CDR2 ANQGSEA. The CDR3 region is CSVGTGVGGGNTIYF. In DNA form, the CDR3 reads TGCAGCGTCGGTACAGGGGTAGGAGGTGGAAACACCATATATTTT.

This clonotype turned up a few times. The chain links TRBV12-3 or TRBV12-4 to TRBJ2-3, with 7 bases that match TRBD2. V was pared by 0 bases and J by 3 bases, with 6 bases of the junction left unmatched. CDR3 length: 16 residues. As DNA, the CDR3 is TGTGCCAGCAGTTTAGCGCTTAGCGGGCGGACAGATACGCAGTATTTT. Amino acid sequence: CASSLALSGRTDTQYF.